Listed below are T cell receptor beta chains from one sample, sequenced in a study of molecular identifiers for immune sequencing clone quantification. TCRdb re-called the PCR reads with MiXCR, one entry per CDR3 protein. This sample yields approximately 40,000 distinct CDR3 sequences, of which 24% are seen a single time; around 0.97% belongs to the top ten. Input material: naive CD8+ T cells from blood, with Jurkat cell RNA spiked in. The receptors shown here come from a human donor in good health. Some libraries in this study had Jurkat cell RNA spiked in. CDR3s include the opening cysteine and the closing phenylalanine or tryptophan.

v_gene	j_gene	CDR3aa
TRBV5-1	TRBJ1-1	CASSSGVLYTEAFF
TRBV7-6	TRBJ2-2	CASSPPGELFF
TRBV7-2	TRBJ2-1	CASSLGLGEGALNEQFF
TRBV6-1	TRBJ1-1	CARRPALFGNPAAFF
TRBV7-8	TRBJ2-2	CASSPRRAGYTGELFF
TRBV6-1	TRBJ2-3	CASSELGQGPDTQYF
TRBV12-3/TRBV12-4	TRBJ1-3	CASTPLPTGIGNTIYF
TRBV27	TRBJ2-3	CASYPLSGGADTQYF
TRBV2	TRBJ2-7	CASSYPRDSYYEQYF
TRBV7-9	TRBJ2-1	CASSLGLALSYNEQFF
TRBV6-5	TRBJ2-6	CASSNSGANVLTF